Presented here are 4 T cell receptor beta chains from one specimen sequenced in a study of monozygotic twins with inflammatory bowel disease. From its re-call of the 5' RACE reads, TCRdb lists each CDR3 protein once, without DNA. The listing contains about 450,000 distinct CDR3 sequences. Sequenced material: blood. The receptors stem from a human donor with ulcerative colitis or Crohn's disease, or a healthy co-twin of an affected twin (not recorded which).

The chain uses TRBV30 and TRBJ1-2. Germline CDR1 reads GTSNPN; CDR2 reads SVGIG (reference sequence). The CDR3 is 13 amino acids. The CDR3 sequence is CAWSGAGSGGYTF.

This chain connects TRBV12-3 or TRBV12-4 to TRBJ1-1; absent DNA, TCRdb's TRBD1 call cannot be checked. The CDR3 contains 12 residues. The CDR3: CASSLGQHEAFF.

V and J are TRBV10-3 and TRBJ2-7; TCRdb outputs TRBD1, but without DNA this stays unchecked. Germline CDR1 reads ENHRY; CDR2 reads SYGVKD. CDR3 length: 15 amino acids. The CDR3 reads CAIRKTGTERYEQYF.

The J gene is TRBJ1-1, the V gene TRBV7-8. This CDR3 region has 12 residues. Germline values: CDR1 SGHVS, CDR2 FQNEAQ. CDR3 region: CASSLVVTEAFF.